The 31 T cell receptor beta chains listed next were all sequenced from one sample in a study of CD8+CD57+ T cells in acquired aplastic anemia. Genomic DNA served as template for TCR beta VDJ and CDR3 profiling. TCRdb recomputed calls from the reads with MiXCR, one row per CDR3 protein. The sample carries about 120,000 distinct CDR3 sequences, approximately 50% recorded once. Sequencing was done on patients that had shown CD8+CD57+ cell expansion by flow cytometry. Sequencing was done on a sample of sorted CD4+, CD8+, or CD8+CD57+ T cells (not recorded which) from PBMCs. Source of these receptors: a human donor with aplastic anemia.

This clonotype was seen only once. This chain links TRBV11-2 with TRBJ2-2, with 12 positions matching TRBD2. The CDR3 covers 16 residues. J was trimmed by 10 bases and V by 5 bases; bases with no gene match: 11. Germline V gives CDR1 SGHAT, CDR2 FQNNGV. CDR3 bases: TGTGCCAGCAGCCTGAGGACTAGCGGGATTAATGCGGAGCTGTTTTTT. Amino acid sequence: CASSLRTSGINAELFF. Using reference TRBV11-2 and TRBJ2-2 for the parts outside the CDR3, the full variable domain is EAGVAQSPRYKIIEKRQSVAFWCNPISGHATLYWYQQILGQGPKLLIQFQNNGVVDDSQLPKDRFSAERLKGVDSTLKIQPAKLEDSAVYLCASSLRTSGINAELFFGEGSRLTVL.

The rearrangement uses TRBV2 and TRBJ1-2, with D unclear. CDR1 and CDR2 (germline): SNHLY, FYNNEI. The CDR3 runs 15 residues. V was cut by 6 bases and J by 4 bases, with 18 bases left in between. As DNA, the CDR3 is TGTGCCAGCAGCCCACAAACTGGAGGGTTCTATGGCTACACCTTC. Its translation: CASSPQTGGFYGYTF.

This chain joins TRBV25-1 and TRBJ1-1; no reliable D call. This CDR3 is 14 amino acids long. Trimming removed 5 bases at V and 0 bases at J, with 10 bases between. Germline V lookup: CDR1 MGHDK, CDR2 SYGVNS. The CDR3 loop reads CASSFSGLNTEAFF. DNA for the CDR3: TGTGCCAGCAGTTTTTCGGGGTTGAACACTGAAGCTTTCTTT.

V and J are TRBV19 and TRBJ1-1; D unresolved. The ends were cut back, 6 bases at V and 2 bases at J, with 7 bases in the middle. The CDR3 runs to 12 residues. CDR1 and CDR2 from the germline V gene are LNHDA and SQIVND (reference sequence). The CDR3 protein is CASRPKNTEAFF. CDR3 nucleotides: TGTGCCAGTAGACCCAAAAACACTGAAGCTTTCTTT. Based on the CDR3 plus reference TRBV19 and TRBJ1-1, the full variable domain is DGGITQSPKYLFRKEGQNVTLSCEQNLNHDAMYWYRQDPGQGLRLIYYSQIVNDFQKGDIAEGYSVSREKKESFPLTVTSAQKNPTAFYLCASRPKNTEAFFGQGTRLTVV.

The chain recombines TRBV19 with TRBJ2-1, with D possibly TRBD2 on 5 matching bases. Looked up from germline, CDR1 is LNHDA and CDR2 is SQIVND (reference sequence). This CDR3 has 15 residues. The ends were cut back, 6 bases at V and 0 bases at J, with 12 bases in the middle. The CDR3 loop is CASRIEGSSYNEQFF. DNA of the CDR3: TGTGCCAGTAGGATTGAGGGCAGCTCCTACAATGAGCAGTTCTTC.

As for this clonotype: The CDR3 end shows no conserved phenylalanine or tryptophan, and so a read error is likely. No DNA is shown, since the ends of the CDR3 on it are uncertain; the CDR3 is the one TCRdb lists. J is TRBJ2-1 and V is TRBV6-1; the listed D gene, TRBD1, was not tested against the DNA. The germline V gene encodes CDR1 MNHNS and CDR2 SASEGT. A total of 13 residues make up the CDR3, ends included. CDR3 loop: CASRLTTLGRPFS.

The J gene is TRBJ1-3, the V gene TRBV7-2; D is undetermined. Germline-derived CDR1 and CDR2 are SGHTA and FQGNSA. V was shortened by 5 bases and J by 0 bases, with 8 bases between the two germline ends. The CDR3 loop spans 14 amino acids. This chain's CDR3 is CASSPDYSGNTIYF. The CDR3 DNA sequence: TGTGCCAGCAGCCCTGATTACTCTGGAAACACCATATATTTT.

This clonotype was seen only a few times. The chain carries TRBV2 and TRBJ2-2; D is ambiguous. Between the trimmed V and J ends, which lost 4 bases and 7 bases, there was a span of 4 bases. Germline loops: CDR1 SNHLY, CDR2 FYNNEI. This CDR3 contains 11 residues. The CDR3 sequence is CASSADGELFF. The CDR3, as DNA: TGTGCCAGCAGTGCCGACGGGGAGCTGTTTTTT. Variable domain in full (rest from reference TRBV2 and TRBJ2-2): EPEVTQTPSHQVTQMGQEVILRCVPISNHLYFYWYRQILGQKVEFLVSFYNNEISEKSEIFDDQFSVERPDGSNFTLKIRSTKLEDSAMYFCASSADGELFFGEGSRLTVL.

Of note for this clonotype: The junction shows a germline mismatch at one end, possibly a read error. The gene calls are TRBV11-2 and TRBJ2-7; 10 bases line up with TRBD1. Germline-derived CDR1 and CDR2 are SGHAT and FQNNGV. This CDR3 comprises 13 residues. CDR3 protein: CVSSSGTGDEQYF. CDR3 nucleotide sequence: TGTGTCAGCAGCTCCGGGACAGGGGACGAGCAGTACTTC.

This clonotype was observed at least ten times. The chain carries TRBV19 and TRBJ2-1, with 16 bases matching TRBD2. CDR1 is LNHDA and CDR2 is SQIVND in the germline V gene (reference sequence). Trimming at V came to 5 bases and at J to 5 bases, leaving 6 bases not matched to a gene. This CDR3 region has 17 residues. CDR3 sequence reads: CASSPGLAGGLNNEQFF. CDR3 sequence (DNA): TGTGCCAGTAGTCCGGGACTAGCGGGAGGGCTAAACAATGAGCAGTTCTTC.

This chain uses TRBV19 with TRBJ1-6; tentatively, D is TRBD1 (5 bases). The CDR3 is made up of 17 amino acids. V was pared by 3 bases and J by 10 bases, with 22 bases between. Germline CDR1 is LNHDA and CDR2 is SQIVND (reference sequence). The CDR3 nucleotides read TGTGCCAGTAGTATTGGCGGTCAGGGTAGAGGAATATCACCCCTCCACTTT. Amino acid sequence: CASSIGGQGRGISPLHF.

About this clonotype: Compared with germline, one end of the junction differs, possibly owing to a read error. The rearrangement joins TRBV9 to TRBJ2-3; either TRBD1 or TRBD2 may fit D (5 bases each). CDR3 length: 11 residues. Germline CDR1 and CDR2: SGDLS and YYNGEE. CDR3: CASSSSRDVNF. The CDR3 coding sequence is TGTGCCAGCAGCTCCAGCCGGGACGTAAATTTT.

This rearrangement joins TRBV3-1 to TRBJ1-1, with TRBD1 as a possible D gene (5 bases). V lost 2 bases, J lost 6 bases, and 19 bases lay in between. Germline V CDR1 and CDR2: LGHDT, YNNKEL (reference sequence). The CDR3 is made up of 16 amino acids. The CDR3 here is CASSQKRIGGVSEAFF. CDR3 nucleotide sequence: TGTGCCAGCAGCCAAAAAAGAATTGGAGGGGTGTCTGAAGCTTTCTTT. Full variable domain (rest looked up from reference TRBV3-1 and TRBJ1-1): DTAVSQTPKYLVTQMGNDKSIKCEQNLGHDTMYWYKQDSKKFLKIMFSYNNKELIINETVPNRFSPKSPDKAHLNLHINSLELGDSAVYFCASSQKRIGGVSEAFFGQGTRLTVV.

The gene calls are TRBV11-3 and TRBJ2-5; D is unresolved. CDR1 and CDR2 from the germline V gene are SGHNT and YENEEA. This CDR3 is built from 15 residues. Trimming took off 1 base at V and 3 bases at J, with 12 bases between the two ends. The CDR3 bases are TGTGCCAGCAGCTTAGGTTACAGCTCAGAAGAGACCCAGTACTTC. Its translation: CASSLGYSSEETQYF.

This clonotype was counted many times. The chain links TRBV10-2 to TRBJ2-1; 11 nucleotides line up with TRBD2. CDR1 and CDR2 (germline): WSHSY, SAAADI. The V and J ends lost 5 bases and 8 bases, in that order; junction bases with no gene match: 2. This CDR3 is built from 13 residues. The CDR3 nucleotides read TGCGCCAGCAGTCGTAGCGGGAGGGATGAGCAGTTCTTC. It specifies CASSRSGRDEQFF.

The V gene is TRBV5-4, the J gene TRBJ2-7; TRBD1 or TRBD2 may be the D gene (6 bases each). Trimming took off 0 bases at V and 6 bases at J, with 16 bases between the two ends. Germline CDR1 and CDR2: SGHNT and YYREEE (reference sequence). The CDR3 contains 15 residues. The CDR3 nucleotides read TGTGCCAGCAGCTTGGCCGGGGGCCTCGGCGGCGAGCAGTACTTC. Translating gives CASSLAGGLGGEQYF.

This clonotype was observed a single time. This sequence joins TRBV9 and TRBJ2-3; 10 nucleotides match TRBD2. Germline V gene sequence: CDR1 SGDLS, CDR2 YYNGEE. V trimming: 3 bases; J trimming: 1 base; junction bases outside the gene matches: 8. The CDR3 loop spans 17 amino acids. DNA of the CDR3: TGTGCCAGCAGCGCTCCGGTAGGGACTAGCGGCACAGATACGCAGTATTTT. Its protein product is CASSAPVGTSGTDTQYF. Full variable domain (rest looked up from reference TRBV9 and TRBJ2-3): DSGVTQTPKHLITATGQRVTLRCSPRSGDLSVYWYQQSLDQGLQFLIQYYNGEERAKGNILERFSAQQFPDLHSELNLSSLELGDSALYFCASSAPVGTSGTDTQYFGPGTRLTVL.

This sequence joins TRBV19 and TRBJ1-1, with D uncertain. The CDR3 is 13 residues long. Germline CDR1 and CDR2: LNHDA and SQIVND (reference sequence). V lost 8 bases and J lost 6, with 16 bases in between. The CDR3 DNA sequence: TGTGCCAGTGGAGGGCGGCCCTACGCTGAAGCTTTCTTT. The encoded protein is CASGGRPYAEAFF.

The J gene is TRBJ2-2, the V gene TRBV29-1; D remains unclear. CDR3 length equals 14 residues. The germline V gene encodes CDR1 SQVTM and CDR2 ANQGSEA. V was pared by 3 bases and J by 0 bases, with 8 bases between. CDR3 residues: CSVEGRTNTGELFF. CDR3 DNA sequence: TGCAGCGTTGAGGGCAGGACGAACACCGGGGAGCTGTTTTTT.

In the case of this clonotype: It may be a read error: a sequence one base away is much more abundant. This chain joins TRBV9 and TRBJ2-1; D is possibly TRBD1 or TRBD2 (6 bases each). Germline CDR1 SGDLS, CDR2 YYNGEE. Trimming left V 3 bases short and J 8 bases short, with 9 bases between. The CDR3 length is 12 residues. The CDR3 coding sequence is TGTGCCAGCAGCGGGGGGGCCCATGAGCAGTTCTTC. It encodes CASSGGAHEQFF.

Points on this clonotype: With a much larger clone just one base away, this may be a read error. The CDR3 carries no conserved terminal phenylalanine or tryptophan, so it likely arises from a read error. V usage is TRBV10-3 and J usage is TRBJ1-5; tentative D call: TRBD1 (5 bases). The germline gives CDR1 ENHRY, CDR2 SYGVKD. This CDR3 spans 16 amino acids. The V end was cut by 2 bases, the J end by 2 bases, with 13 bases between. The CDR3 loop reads CAISEGSSGRNQPQHS. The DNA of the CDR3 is TGTGCCATCAGTGAGGGGAGTTCGGGGCGCAATCAGCCCCAGCATTCT.

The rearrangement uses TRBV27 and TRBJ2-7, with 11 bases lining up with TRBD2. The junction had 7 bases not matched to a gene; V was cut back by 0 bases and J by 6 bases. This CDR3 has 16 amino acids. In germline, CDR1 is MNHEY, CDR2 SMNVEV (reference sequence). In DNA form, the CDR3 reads TGTGCCAGCAGTTTATCCCTAGCGGGAGGTCGCTTCGAGCAGTACTTC. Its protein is CASSLSLAGGRFEQYF.

The CDR3 sequence: CATSDRHYTYSYEQYF. The CDR3 bases are TGTGCCACCAGTGACCGTCATTACACCTACTCCTACGAGCAGTACTTC. J is TRBJ2-7 and V is TRBV24-1; the D is unclear. V was pared by 4 bases and J by 0 bases, with 15 bases between. Germline values: CDR1 KGHDR, CDR2 SFDVKD. The CDR3 length is 16 residues.

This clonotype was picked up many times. The CDR3 region has the DNA TGTGCCAGTAGTATAGGCCACACCGGGGAGCTGTTTTTT. Protein: CASSIGHTGELFF. V usage is TRBV19 and J usage is TRBJ2-2; D unresolved. This CDR3 region has 13 residues. V shed 1 base and J shed 3 bases, with 3 bases lying between them. Germline lookup yields CDR1 LNHDA and CDR2 SQIVND (reference sequence).

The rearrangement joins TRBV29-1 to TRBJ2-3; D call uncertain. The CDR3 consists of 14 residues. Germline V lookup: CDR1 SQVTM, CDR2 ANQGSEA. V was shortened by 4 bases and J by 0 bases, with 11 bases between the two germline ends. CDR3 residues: CSVADGKSTDTQYF. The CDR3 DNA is TGCAGCGTTGCGGACGGAAAGAGCACAGATACGCAGTATTTT.

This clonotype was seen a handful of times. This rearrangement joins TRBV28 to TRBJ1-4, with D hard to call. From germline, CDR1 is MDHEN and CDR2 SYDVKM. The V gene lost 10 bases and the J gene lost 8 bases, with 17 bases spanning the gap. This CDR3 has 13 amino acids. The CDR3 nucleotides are TGTGCCACCACCATCGGAGAACAAGAAAAACTGTTTTTT. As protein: CATTIGEQEKLFF.

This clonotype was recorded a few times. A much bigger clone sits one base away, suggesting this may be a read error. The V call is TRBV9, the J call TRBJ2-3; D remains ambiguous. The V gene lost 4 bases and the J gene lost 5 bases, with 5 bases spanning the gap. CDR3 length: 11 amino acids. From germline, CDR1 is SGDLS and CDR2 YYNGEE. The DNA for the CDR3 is TGTGCCAGCAGCTACCGAGATACGCAGTATTTT. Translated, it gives CASSYRDTQYF.

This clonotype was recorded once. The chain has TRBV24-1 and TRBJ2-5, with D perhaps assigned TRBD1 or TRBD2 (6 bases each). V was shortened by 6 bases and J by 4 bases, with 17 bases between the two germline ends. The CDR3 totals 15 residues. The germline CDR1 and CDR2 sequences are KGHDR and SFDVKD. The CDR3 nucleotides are TGTGCCACCAGTCGAGGGACCCCGGGGGCAGAGACCCAGTACTTC. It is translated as CATSRGTPGAETQYF.

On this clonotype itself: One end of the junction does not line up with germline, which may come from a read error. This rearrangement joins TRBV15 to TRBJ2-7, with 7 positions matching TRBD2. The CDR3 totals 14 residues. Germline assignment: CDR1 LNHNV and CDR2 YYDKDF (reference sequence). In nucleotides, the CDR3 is TGTGCCACAAGCAGAGAAGCGGGGTACTACGAGCAGTACTTC. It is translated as CATSREAGYYEQYF. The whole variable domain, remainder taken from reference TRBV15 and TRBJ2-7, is DAMVIQNPRYQVTQFGKPVTLSCSQTLNHNVMYWYQQKSSQAPKLLFHYYDKDFNNEADTPDNFQSRRPNTSFCFLDIRSPGLGDTAMYLCATSREAGYYEQYFGPGTRLTVT.

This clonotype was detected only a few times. The CDR3 protein is CASSLGGPEETQYF. DNA for the CDR3: TGTGCCAGCAGCTTAGGGGGGCCTGAAGAGACCCAGTACTTC. The chain employs TRBV7-9 and TRBJ2-5; D may be TRBD1 (6 bases). The V end was cut by 1 base, the J end by 3 bases, with 9 bases between. This CDR3 contains 14 residues. The germline V gene encodes CDR1 SEHNR and CDR2 FQNEAQ (reference sequence). The full variable domain, completed using reference TRBV7-9 and TRBJ2-5, is DTGVSQNPRHKITKRGQNVTFRCDPISEHNRLYWYRQTLGQGPEFLTYFQNEAQLEKSRLLSDRFSAERPKGSFSTLEIQRTEQGDSAMYLCASSLGGPEETQYFGPGTRLLVL.

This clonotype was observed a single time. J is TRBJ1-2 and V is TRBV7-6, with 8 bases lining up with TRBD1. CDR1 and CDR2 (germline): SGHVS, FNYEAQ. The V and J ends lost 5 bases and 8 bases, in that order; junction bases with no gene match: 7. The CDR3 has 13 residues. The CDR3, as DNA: TGTGCCAGCAGCCTCGACAGGGGAAGGGGCTACACCTTC. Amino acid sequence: CASSLDRGRGYTF.